The sequence of this T cell receptor beta chain was determined in a study of neurological immune-mediated disorders. Looking at the study overall: Relapsing-remitting forms accounted for about 90% of the 34 multiple sclerosis patients and secondary progressive forms for 3. Study-wide findings and caveats: The highest TCR clonal expansion occurred in HTLV-1-associated myelopathy; multiple sclerosis fell below healthy controls. No sharing of CDR3 amino acid sequences was observed among expanded clones across subjects, suggesting private repertoires in all groups.

This clonotype was recorded many times. Antigen: not known. The CDR3 loop spans 16 amino acids. Trimming pared 5 bases from V and 0 bases from J, leaving 14 bases between. Germline V CDR1 and CDR2: SGHRS, YFSETQ. Time point specified: longitudinal time-point 3. Synthesis of cDNA was performed by 5'RACE using 10-nucleotide random UMIs. TCRdb redid the calling of the 5' RACE reads with MiXCR, one entry per CDR3 protein. The sample carries approximately 89,000 distinct CDR3 sequences, 3.5% to 5.5% recorded once. The TCR sequence derives from a woman aged 60-75 years with multiple sclerosis. This sequence joins TRBV5-1 and TRBJ2-2, with D possibly matching TRBD1 (5 bases). Sequencing was done on a sample of PBMCs. In nucleotides, the CDR3 is TGCGCCAGCAGGGCTGGCGCACAGGCGAACACCGGGGAGCTGTTTTTT. Its translation: CASRAGAQANTGELFF.